This TCR beta chain is from a study of response to subunit inactivated influenza vaccine. The table lists this clonotype with a few counts. The antigen is unknown. General study findings and limits: After each seasonal influenza vaccination, few new T cells are recruited, the authors suggested.

Germline CDR1 reads DFQATT; CDR2 reads SNEGSKA (reference sequence). The V gene lost 6 bases and the J gene lost 0 bases, with 12 bases spanning the gap. The CDR3 spans 13 residues. MiXCR, run by TCRdb on the RT-PCR reads, gives a single entry per CDR3 protein. The table includes 650,000 to 800,000 distinct CDR3 sequences, around 18% detected once. The sample consisted of PBMCs from blood, taken about 5 days after vaccination. The receptor comes from a man aged 45-60 years who received an inactivated influenza vaccine. The chain employs TRBV20-1 and TRBJ2-7; the D gene is possibly TRBD1 (5 bases). CDR3 coding DNA: TGCAGTGCGTGGGGCAGTAGCTCCTACGAGCAGTACTTC. It encodes CSAWGSSSYEQYF.